The clone carrying this T cell receptor (beta chain) was seen only a few times. Its target is not known. This entry belongs to a study of T-cell reconstitution after alpha-beta-depleted transplantation in children. The CDR3 consists of 18 residues. Germline V gene lookup returns CDR1 SGHNT and CDR2 YENEEA. Trimming took 1 base from V and 3 from J, leaving 16 bases between them. Study conclusions and caveats: The main origin of T-cell counts and diversity one year after transplant was newly produced T cells. It was reported that alpha-beta T cells came from several hundred expanded graft clones (about two months after transplant). Surviving recipient T cells and thymic progenitors produced the high day-60 TCRbeta diversity seen in some patients.

As it was prepared, the TCRbeta library received unique molecular identifiers. TCRdb ran MiXCR on the PCR reads and lists one entry per CDR3 protein. The sample lists about 640,000 distinct CDR3 sequences, 10% to 15% occurring once. This chain joins TRBV11-3 and TRBJ2-6, with D tentatively TRBD1 (6 bases). The source was PBMCs, mostly from graft donor cells, collected 360 days after TCRalphabeta/CD19-depleted stem cell transplant. The receptor comes from a male patient aged 10-17 years who had a stem cell transplant for acute myeloid leukemia, so the T cells may come from the graft donor. This CDR3 is CASSLVAMGAYGANVLTF. CDR3 in DNA: TGTGCCAGCAGCTTAGTAGCTATGGGGGCGTATGGGGCCAACGTCCTGACTTTC. The whole variable domain, filled in from reference TRBV11-3 and TRBJ2-6, reads EAGVVQSPRYKIIEKKQPVAFWCNPISGHNTLYWYLQNLGQGPELLIRYENEEAVDDSQLPKDRFSAERLKGVDSTLKIQPAELGDSAVYLCASSLVAMGAYGANVLTFGAGSRLTVL.